Listed below are T cell receptor beta chains from one sample, sequenced in a study of a mutant IDH1 vaccine in newly diagnosed glioma. These receptors lack a known antigen. The data were produced by immunoSEQ multiplex PCR, yet TCRdb's version contains in-frame clones alone and is incomplete. The data show tens of thousands of clones, about 83% seen once. Material: PBMCs, obtained from a glioma patient whose treatment included an IDH1 peptide vaccine. The receptors come from a woman aged 25 to 39 with glioma. CDR3s include the opening cysteine and the closing phenylalanine or tryptophan. A D gene is named only where the DNA matches it firmly. Clone size appears in some rows only: once, few, many, or a class for an expanded clone.

15 | few | TRBJ1-2 | . | TRBV7-9 | CASSLDWEDGQGYTF | TGTGCCAGCAGCTTAGACTGGGAAGACGGACAGGGCTACACCTTC
14 | once | TRBJ1-5 | TRBD1 | TRBV2 | CASREQGYSQPQHF | TGTGCCAGCAGAGAACAGGGGTACAGTCAGCCCCAGCATTTT
16 | once | TRBJ1-5 | . | TRBV19 | CASSIRGQGSNQPQHF | TGTGCCAGTAGTATTAGAGGTCAGGGTAGCAATCAGCCCCAGCATTTT
13 | . | TRBJ1-2 | . | TRBV5-3 | CARSLRQGDGYTF | TGTGCCAGAAGCTTGAGGCAGGGAGACGGCTACACCTTC
13 | . | TRBJ1-1 | . | TRBV7-2 | CASSLGGGTEAFF | TGTGCCAGCAGCTTGGGAGGGGGCACTGAAGCTTTCTTT
13 | . | TRBJ2-7 | . | TRBV10-3 | CAISPGTPYEQYF | TGTGCCATCAGTCCCGGGACCCCCTACGAGCAGTACTTC
15 | few | TRBJ1-5 | TRBD1 | TRBV7-9 | CASSSQGASSQPQHF | TGTGCCAGCAGCTCACAGGGGGCAAGCAGTCAGCCCCAGCATTTT
17 | . | TRBJ2-7 | TRBD2 | TRBV19 | CASAWIAGGLSSYEQYF | TGTGCCAGTGCGTGGATAGCGGGCGGTCTCAGCTCCTACGAGCAGTACTTC
12 | . | TRBJ1-2 | . | TRBV6-6 | CASSTGRGGYTF | TGTGCCAGCAGTACAGGGAGGGGTGGCTACACCTTC
14 | . | TRBJ2-5 | . | TRBV4-1 | CASSRAGGEETQYF | TGCGCCAGCAGCCGGGCGGGCGGGGAGGAGACCCAGTACTTC
14 | . | TRBJ1-1 | . | TRBV29-1 | CSVWGGASYTEAFF | TGCAGCGTCTGGGGGGGGGCGAGTTATACTGAAGCTTTCTTT
14 | . | TRBJ2-5 | TRBD2 | TRBV18 | CASSPPGLGETQYF | TGTGCCAGCTCACCGCCGGGACTAGGGGAGACCCAGTACTTC
16 | . | TRBJ1-4 | . | TRBV18 | CASSPGGVSTNEKLFF | TGTGCCAGCTCACCGGGTGGGGTATCAACTAATGAAAAACTGTTTTTT
15 | . | TRBJ2-7 | TRBD1 | TRBV2 | CASSQDRGPTYEQYF | TGTGCCAGCAGTCAAGACAGGGGGCCCACCTACGAGCAGTACTTC
14 | . | TRBJ2-1 | TRBD2 | TRBV18 | CASSAELAGNEQFF | TGTGCCAGCTCAGCTGAGCTAGCGGGCAATGAGCAGTTCTTC
15 | . | TRBJ2-2 | . | TRBV2 | CASSVRGLNTGELFF | TGTGCCAGCAGTGTTAGAGGGTTAAACACCGGGGAGCTGTTTTTT